A single sample is the source of the 4 T cell receptor beta chains below, sequenced in a study of regulatory T cells in long-lasting Graves disease. Time point: newly diagnosed GD, antithyroid drugs for less than 3 months. There was RNA extracted from PBMCs, and the TCR library was made from it. Arm-PCR of CDR3 regions with iRepertoire HTBI primers generated TCR beta libraries. TCRdb reprocessed the multiplex PCR reads with MiXCR, giving one entry per CDR3 protein. The sample shows some 340,000 distinct CDR3 sequences, around 11% of them seen only once. Separately, the same data were catalogued under a study of T cells in Graves' hyperthyroidism and ophthalmopathy.

Sequenced material: peripheral blood mononuclear cells (PBMCs), taken at new diagnosis, from a patient treated with antithyroid drugs. The receptors come from a woman between 18 and 29 years old with Graves disease.

Ten or more counts support this clonotype. The V gene is TRBV12-3 or TRBV12-4, the J gene TRBJ1-1; tentative D call: TRBD1 (6 bases). This CDR3 is built from 15 residues. Trimming took 2 bases from V and 1 from J, leaving 11 bases between them. CDR3 residues: CASSLQGMWNTEAFF. The DNA for the CDR3 is TGTGCCAGCAGTTTACAGGGGATGTGGAACACTGAAGCTTTCTTT.

This clonotype was recorded a few times. The chain uses TRBV4-3 and TRBJ2-1, with D maybe TRBD2 (5 bases). V was shortened by 4 bases and J by 5 bases, with 9 bases between the two germline ends. CDR1 is LGHNA, CDR2 YSLEER, per germline. The CDR3 runs to 13 residues. The CDR3 DNA is TGCGCCAGCAGCCGTACGGGAAACAATGAGCAGTTCTTC. It specifies CASSRTGNNEQFF.

This chain joins TRBV28 and TRBJ2-4; tentatively, D is TRBD2 (6 bases). Trimming took 4 bases from V and 3 from J, leaving 19 bases between them. The CDR3 contains 17 residues. Germline V gene sequence: CDR1 MDHEN, CDR2 SYDVKM. CDR3 amino acids: CASSSHRQSGGKNIQYF. CDR3 DNA sequence: TGTGCCAGCAGTTCCCACCGGCAGTCCGGGGGCAAAAACATTCAGTACTTC.

This clonotype was recorded many times. The chain recombines TRBV2 with TRBJ2-3, with D possibly matching TRBD1 (5 bases). CDR1 is SNHLY and CDR2 is FYNNEI in the germline V gene. There are 16 residues in the CDR3. Trimming took 7 bases from V and 0 from J, leaving 17 bases between them. The CDR3 DNA follows: TGTGCCAGCACCTTGCCAATGGGGCCTAGCACAGATACGCAGTATTTT. It yields the protein CASTLPMGPSTDTQYF. Looking up the rest from reference TRBV2 and TRBJ2-3 gives the full variable domain: EPEVTQTPSHQVTQMGQEVILRCVPISNHLYFYWYRQILGQKVEFLVSFYNNEISEKSEIFDDQFSVERPDGSNFTLKIRSTKLEDSAMYFCASTLPMGPSTDTQYFGPGTRLTVL.